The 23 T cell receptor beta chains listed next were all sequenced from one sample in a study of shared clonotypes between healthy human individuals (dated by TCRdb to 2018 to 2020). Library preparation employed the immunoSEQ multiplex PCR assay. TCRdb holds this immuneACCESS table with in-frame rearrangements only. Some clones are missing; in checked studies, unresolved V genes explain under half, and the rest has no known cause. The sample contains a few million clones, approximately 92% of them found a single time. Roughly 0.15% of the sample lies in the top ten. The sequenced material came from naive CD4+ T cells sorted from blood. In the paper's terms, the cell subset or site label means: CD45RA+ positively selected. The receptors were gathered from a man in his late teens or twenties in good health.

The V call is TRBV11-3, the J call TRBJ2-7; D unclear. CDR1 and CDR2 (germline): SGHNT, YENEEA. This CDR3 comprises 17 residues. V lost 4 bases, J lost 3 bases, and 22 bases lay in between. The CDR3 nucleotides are TGTGCCAGCAGCTCCAGGCCCGAAGGTGGGGAAAACTACGAGCAGTACTTC. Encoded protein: CASSSRPEGGENYEQYF.

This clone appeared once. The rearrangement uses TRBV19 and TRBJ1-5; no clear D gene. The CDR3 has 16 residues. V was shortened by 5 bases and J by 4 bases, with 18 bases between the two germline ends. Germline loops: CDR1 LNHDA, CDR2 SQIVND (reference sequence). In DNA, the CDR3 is TGTGCCAGTAGTTCCGGACGTCGGGGTCTTAATCAGCCCCAGCATTTT. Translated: CASSSGRRGLNQPQHF. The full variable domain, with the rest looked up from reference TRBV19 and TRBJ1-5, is DGGITQSPKYLFRKEGQNVTLSCEQNLNHDAMYWYRQDPGQGLRLIYYSQIVNDFQKGDIAEGYSVSREKKESFPLTVTSAQKNPTAFYLCASSSGRRGLNQPQHFGDGTRLSIL.

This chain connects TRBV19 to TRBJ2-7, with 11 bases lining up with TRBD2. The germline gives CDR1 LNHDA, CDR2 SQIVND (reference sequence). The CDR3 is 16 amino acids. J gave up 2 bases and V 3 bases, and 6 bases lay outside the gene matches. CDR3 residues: CASSISLAGGTYEQYF. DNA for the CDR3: TGTGCCAGTAGTATCTCGCTAGCGGGAGGAACCTACGAGCAGTACTTC.

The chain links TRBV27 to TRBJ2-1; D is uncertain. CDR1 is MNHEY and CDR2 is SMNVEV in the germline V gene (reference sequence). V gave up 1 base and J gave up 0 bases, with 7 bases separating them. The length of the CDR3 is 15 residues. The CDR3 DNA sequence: TGTGCCAGCAGTTTATTCAGCTTCTCCTACAATGAGCAGTTCTTC. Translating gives CASSLFSFSYNEQFF.

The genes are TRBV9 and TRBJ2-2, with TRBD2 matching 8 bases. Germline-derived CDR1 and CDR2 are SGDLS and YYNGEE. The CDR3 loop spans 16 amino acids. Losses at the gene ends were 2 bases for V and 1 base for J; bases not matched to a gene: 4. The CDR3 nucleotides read TGTGCCAGCAGCGTCGGTAGCGGGGTGAACACCGGGGAGCTGTTTTTT. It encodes CASSVGSGVNTGELFF.

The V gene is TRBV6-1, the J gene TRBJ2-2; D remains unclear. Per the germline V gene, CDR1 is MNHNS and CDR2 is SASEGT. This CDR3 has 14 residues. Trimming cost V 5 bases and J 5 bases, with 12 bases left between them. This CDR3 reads CASSKLVSTGELFF. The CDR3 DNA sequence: TGTGCCAGCAGTAAATTAGTATCAACCGGGGAGCTGTTTTTT.

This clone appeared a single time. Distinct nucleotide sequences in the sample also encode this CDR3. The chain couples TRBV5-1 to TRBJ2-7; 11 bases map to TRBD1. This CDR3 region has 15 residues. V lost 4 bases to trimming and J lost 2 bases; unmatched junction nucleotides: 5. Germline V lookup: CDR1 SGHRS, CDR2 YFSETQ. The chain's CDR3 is CASSPGTGGAYEQYF. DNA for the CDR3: TGCGCCAGCAGCCCCGGGACAGGGGGTGCCTACGAGCAGTACTTC.

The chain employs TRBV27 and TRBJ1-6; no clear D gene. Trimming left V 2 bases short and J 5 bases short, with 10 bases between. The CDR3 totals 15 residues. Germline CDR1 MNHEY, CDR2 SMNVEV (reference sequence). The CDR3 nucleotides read TGTGCCAGCAGTTTAGAAGTTCCAGATAATTCACCCCTCCACTTT. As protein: CASSLEVPDNSPLHF.

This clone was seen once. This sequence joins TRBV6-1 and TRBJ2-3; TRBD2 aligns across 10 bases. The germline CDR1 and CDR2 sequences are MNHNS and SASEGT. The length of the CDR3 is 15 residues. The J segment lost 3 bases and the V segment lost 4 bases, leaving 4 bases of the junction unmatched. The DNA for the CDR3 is TGTGCCAGCAGTGGCGAACTAGCGGGAACAGATACGCAGTATTTT. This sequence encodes CASSGELAGTDTQYF.

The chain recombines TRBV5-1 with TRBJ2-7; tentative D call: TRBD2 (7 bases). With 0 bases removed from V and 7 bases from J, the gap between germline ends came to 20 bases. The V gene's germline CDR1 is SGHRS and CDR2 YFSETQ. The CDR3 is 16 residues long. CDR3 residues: CASSLARGGGPWEQYF. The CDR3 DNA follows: TGCGCCAGCAGCTTGGCCCGGGGAGGGGGGCCTTGGGAGCAGTACTTC.

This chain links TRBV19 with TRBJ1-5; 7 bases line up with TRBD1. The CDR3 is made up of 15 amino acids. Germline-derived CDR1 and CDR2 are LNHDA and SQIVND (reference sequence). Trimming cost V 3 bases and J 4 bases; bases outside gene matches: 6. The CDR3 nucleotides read TGTGCCAGTAGTATTCAGACAGGGCTAAATCAGCCCCAGCATTTT. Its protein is CASSIQTGLNQPQHF.

The CDR3 nucleotides are TGTGCCACCGCGGCTGCCTTTGGTGAGCAGTTCTTC. Protein: CATAAAFGEQFF. The rearrangement uses TRBV7-2 and TRBJ2-1; D gene ambiguous. The CDR3 covers 12 residues. V shed 10 bases and J shed 9 bases, with 16 bases lying between them. CDR1 is SGHTA, CDR2 FQGNSA, per germline.

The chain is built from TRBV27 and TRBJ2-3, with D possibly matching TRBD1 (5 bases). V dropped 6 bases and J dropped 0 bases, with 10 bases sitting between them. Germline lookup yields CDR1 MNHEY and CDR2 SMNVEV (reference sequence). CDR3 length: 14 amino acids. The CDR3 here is CASRRQTSTDTQYF. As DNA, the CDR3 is TGTGCCAGCAGACGACAGACTAGCACAGATACGCAGTATTTT.

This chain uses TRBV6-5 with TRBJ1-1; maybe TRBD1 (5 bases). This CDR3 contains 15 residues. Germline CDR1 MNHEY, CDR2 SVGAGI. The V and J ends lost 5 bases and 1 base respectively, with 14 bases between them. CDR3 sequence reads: CASSPGREGNTEAFF. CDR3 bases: TGTGCCAGCAGTCCGGGGCGGGAAGGGAACACTGAAGCTTTCTTT.

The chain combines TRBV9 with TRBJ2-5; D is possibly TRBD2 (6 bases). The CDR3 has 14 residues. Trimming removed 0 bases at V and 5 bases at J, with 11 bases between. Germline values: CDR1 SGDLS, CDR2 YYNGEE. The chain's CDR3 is CASSVGGILETQYF. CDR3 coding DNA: TGTGCCAGCAGCGTAGGCGGGATTCTGGAGACCCAGTACTTC. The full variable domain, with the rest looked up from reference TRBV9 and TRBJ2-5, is DSGVTQTPKHLITATGQRVTLRCSPRSGDLSVYWYQQSLDQGLQFLIQYYNGEERAKGNILERFSAQQFPDLHSELNLSSLELGDSALYFCASSVGGILETQYFGPGTRLLVL.

The CDR3 bases are TGTGCCAGTAGTCCTTGGTGGGGCAGGGGTGAGAACACCGGGGAGCTGTTTTTT. Protein: CASSPWWGRGENTGELFF. This chain joins TRBV19 and TRBJ2-2; D is possibly TRBD1 (6 bases). The CDR3 is 18 amino acids. V was cut by 5 bases and J by 1 base, with 20 bases left in between. The germline V gene has CDR1 LNHDA and CDR2 SQIVND (reference sequence).

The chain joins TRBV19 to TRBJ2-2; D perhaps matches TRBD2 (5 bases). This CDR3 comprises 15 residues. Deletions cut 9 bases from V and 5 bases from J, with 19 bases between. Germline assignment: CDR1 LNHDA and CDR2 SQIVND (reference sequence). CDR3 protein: CASRHDATGTGELFF. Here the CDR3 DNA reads TGTGCCAGCAGACATGACGCGACGGGGACCGGGGAGCTGTTTTTT.

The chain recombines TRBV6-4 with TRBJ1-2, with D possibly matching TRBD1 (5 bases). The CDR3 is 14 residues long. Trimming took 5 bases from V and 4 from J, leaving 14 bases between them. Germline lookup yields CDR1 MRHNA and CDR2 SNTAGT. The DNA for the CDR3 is TGTGCCAGCAGTAAAGACGGGCAGGGCTATGGCTACACCTTC. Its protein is CASSKDGQGYGYTF.

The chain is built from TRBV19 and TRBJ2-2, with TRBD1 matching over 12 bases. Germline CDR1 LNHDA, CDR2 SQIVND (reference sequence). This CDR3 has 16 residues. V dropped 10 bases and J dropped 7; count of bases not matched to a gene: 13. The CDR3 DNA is TGTGCCACCAATCCCGGGACAGGGGGCTTGGTCGGGGAGCTGTTTTTT. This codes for CATNPGTGGLVGELFF.

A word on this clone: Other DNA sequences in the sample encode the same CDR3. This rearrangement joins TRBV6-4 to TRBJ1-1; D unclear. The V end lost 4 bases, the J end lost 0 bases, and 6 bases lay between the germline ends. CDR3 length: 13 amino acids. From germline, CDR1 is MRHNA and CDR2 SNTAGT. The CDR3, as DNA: TGTGCCAGCAGTGTTCAGGTGAACACTGAAGCTTTCTTT. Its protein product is CASSVQVNTEAFF.

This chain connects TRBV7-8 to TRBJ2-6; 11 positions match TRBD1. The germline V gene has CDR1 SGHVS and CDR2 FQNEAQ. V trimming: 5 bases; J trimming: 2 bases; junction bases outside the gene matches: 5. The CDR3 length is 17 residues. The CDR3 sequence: CASSPRTGGAGANVLTF. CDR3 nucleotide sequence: TGTGCCAGCAGCCCTAGGACAGGGGGCGCTGGGGCCAACGTCCTGACTTTC.

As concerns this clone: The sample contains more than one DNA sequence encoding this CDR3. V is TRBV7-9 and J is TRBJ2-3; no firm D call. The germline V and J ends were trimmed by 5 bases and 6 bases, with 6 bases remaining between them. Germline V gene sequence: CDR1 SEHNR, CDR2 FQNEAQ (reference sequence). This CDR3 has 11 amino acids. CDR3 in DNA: TGTGCCAGCAGCCTCCTGGATACGCAGTATTTT. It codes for CASSLLDTQYF.

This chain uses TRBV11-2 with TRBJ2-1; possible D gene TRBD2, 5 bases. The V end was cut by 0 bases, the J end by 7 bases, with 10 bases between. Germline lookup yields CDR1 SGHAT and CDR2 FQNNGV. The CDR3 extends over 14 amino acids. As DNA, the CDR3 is TGTGCCAGCAGCTTAGATCGGGGTCCAAATGAGCAGTTCTTC. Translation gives CASSLDRGPNEQFF.